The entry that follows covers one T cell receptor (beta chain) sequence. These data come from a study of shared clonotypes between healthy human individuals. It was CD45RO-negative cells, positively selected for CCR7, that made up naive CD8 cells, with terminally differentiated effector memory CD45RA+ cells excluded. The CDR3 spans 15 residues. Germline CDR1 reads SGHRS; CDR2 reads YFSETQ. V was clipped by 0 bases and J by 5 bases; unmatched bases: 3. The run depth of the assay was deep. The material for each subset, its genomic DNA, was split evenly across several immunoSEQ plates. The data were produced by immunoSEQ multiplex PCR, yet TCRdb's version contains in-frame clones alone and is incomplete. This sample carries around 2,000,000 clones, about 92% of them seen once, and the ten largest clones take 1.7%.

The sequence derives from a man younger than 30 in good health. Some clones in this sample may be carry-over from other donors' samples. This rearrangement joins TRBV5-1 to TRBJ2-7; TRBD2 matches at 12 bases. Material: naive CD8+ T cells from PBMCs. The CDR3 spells CASSLGLAGAHEQYF. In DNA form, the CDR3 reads TGCGCCAGCAGCTTGGGACTAGCGGGAGCCCACGAGCAGTACTTC.